This TCR beta chain originates from a study of cytotoxic CD8 clonotypes in ibrutinib-treated CLL. Study-wide background: Each sample contained, on average, roughly 250,000 productive templates and tens of thousands of productive rearrangements. Study-wide points: Starting clonality was above that of age-matched healthy donors and tracked circulating CD8+ T-cell counts. Clonality climbed at ibrutinib response, then dropped toward baseline at progression.

Looked up from germline, CDR1 is MNHEY and CDR2 is SVGAGI. The CDR3 has 15 amino acids. Trimming cost V 2 bases and J 2 bases, with 11 bases left between them. Sequencing used immunoSEQ multiplex PCR; TCRdb keeps in-frame clones, though not all of them. Of more than 110,000 clones in the sample, about three quarters are singletons; the top ten hold around 5%. With respect to this clone: Antigen: not known.

The material was PBMCs, obtained after 24 months of ibrutinib treatment. The origin of this receptor is a human donor with chronic lymphocytic leukemia. The chain employs TRBV6-5 and TRBJ2-3; D gene uncertain. In DNA, the CDR3 is TGTGCCAGCAGTTACGCCGGGCTAAACACAGATACGCAGTATTTT. Translating it yields CASSYAGLNTDTQYF.